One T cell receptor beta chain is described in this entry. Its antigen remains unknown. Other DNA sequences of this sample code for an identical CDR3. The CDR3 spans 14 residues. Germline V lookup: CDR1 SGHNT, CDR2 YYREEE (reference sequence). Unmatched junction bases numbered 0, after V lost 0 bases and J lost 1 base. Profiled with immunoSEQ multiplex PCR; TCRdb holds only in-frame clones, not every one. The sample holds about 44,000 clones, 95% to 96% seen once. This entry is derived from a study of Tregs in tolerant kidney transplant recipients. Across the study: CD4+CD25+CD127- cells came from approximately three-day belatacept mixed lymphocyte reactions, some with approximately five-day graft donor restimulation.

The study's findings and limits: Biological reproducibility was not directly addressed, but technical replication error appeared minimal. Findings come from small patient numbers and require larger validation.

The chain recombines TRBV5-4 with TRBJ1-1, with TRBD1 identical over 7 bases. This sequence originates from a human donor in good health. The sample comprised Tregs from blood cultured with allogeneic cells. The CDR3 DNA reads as TGTGCCAGCAGCTTGGGGGACAGGAACACTGAAGCTTTCTTT. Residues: CASSLGDRNTEAFF.